The source of this T cell receptor (beta chain) is a study of T-cell reconstitution after alpha-beta-depleted transplantation in children. Whole-study findings and limits: Surviving recipient T cells and intrathymic progenitors accounted for some patients' high TCRbeta diversity at day 60.

This clonotype was counted between two and nine times. Its cognate antigen is unknown. The V gene's germline CDR1 is SEHNR and CDR2 FQNEAQ (reference sequence). This CDR3 region has 17 residues. The V gene lost 5 bases and the J gene lost 0 bases, with 19 bases spanning the gap. Library preparation (for TCRbeta) was performed with unique molecular identifiers. TCRdb reanalysed the PCR reads using MiXCR and keeps one entry per CDR3 protein. This sample yields about a million distinct CDR3 sequences, of which roughly 31% are seen a single time; about 28% belongs to the top ten. The source of this sequence is a boy in the first two years of life who had a stem cell transplant for SCID, so the T cells may come from the graft donor. The chain links TRBV7-9 to TRBJ1-2, with D perhaps matching TRBD1 (6 bases). The sequencing used PBMCs, mostly from graft donor cells, collected 360 days after TCRalphabeta/CD19-depleted stem cell transplant. CDR3 sequence reads: CASSRQTGTPTNYGYTF. Here the CDR3 DNA reads TGTGCCAGCAGCCGTCAAACCGGGACACCTACTAACTATGGCTACACCTTC.